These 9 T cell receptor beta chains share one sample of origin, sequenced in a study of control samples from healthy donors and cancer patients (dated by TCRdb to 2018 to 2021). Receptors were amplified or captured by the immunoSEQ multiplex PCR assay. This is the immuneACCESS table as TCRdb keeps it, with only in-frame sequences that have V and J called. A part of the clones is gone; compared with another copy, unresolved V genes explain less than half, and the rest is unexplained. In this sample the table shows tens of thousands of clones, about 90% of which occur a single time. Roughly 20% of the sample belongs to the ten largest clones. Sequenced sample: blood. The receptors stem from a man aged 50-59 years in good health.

The CDR3 reads CASSFYLIAGADEQFF. CDR3 in DNA: TGTGCCAGCAGCTTCTATCTTATCGCGGGAGCAGATGAGCAGTTCTTC. V usage is TRBV7-9 and J usage is TRBJ2-1, with 7 bases that match TRBD2. Germline lookup yields CDR1 SEHNR and CDR2 FQNEAQ (reference sequence). The V gene end was trimmed by 3 bases and the J gene end by 8 bases; junction bases not matched to a gene: 13. The CDR3 contains 16 residues.

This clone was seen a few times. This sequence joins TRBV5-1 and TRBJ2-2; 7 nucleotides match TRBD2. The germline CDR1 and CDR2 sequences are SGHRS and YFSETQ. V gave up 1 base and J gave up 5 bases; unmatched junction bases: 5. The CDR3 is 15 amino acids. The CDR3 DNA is TGCGCCAGCAGCTTGTTTGCGGGAGCGACCGGGGAGCTGTTTTTT. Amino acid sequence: CASSLFAGATGELFF.

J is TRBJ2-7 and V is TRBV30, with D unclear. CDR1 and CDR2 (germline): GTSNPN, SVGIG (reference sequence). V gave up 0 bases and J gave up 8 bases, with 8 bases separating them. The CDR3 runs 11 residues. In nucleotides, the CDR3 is TGTGCCTGGAGTGTACAAGAGAAGCAGTACTTC. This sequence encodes CAWSVQEKQYF. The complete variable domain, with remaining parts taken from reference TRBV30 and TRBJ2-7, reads SQTIHQWPATLVQPVGSPLSLECTVEGTSNPNLYWYRQAAGRGLQLLFYSVGIGQISSEVPQNLSASRPQDRQFILSSKKLLLSDSGFYLCAWSVQEKQYFGPGTRLTVT.

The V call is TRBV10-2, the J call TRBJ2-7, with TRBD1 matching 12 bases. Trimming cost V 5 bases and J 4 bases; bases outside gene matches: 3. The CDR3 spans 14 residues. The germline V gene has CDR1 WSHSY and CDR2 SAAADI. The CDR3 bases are TGCGCCAGCAGTCAGGGACAGGGGGCGTACGAGCAGTACTTC. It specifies CASSQGQGAYEQYF.

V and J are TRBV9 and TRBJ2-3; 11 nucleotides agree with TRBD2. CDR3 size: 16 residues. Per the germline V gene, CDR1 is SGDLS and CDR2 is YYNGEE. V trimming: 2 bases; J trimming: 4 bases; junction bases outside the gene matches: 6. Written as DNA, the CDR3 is TGTGCCAGCAGCGTGGGGTCTAGCGGGGGGCCAGATACGCAGTATTTT. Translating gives CASSVGSSGGPDTQYF. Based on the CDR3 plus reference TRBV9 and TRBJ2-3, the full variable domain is DSGVTQTPKHLITATGQRVTLRCSPRSGDLSVYWYQQSLDQGLQFLIQYYNGEERAKGNILERFSAQQFPDLHSELNLSSLELGDSALYFCASSVGSSGGPDTQYFGPGTRLTVL.

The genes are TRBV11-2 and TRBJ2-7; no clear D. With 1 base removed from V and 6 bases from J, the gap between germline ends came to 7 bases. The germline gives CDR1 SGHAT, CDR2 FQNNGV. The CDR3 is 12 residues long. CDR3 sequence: CASSLGPSEQYF. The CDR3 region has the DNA TGTGCCAGCAGCTTAGGACCCTCCGAGCAGTACTTC.

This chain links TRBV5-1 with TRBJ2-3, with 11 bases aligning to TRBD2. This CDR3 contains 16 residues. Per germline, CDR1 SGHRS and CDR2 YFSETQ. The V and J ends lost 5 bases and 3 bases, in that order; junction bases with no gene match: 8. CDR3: CASRVGLAGRTDTQYF. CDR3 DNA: TGCGCCAGCAGAGTAGGACTAGCGGGTAGAACAGATACGCAGTATTTT.

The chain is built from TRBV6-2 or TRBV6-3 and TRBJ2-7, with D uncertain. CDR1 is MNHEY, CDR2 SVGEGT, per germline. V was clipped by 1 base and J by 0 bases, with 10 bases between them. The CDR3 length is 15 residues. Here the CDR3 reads CASSYFLSSSYEQYF. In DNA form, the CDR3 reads TGTGCCAGCAGTTACTTTCTGTCGAGCTCCTACGAGCAGTACTTC.

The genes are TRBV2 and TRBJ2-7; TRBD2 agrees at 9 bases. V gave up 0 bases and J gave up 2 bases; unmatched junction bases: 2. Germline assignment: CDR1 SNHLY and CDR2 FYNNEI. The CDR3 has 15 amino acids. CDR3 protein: CASSEARGGTYEQYV. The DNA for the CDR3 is TGTGCCAGCAGTGAAGCGCGGGGGGGGACCTACGAGCAGTACGTC.